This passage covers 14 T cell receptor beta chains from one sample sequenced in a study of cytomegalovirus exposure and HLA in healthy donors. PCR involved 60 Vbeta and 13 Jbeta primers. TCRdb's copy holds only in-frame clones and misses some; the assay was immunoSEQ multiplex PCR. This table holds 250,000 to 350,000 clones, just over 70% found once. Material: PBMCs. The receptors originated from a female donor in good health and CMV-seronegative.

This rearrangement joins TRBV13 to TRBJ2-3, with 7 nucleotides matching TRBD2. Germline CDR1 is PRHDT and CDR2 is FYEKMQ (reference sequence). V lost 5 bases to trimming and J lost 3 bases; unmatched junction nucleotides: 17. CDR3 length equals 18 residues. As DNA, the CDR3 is TGTGCCAGCAGCGAAGCGGGGTCTAGGGTCCGAGGTACAGATACGCAGTATTTT. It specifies CASSEAGSRVRGTDTQYF.

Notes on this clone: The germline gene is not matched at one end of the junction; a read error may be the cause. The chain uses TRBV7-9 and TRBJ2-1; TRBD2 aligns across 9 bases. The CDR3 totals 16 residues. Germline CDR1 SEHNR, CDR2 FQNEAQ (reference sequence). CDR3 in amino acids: CSSSLSSGRSYNEQFF. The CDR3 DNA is TGTTCCAGCAGCTTATCCAGCGGGAGGTCCTACAATGAGCAGTTCTTC.

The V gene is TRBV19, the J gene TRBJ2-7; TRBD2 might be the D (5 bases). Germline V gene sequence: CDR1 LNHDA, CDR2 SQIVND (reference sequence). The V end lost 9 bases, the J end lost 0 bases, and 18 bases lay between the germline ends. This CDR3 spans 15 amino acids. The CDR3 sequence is CASKPGKAGSYEQYF. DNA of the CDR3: TGTGCCAGCAAGCCGGGAAAGGCCGGCTCCTACGAGCAGTACTTC.

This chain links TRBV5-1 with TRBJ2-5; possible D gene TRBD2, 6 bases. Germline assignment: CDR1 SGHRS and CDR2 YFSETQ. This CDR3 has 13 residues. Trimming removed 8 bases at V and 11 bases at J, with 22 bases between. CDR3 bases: TGCGCCAGGAACCGGGACTGGGTACGGGAGCAGTACTTC. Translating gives CARNRDWVREQYF.

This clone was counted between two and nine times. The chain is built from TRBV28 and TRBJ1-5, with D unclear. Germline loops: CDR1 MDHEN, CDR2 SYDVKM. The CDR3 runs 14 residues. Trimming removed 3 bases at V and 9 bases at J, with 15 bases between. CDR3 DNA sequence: TGTGCCAGCAGTTTCGCGCCCGGACTTTGGCCCCAGCATTTT. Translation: CASSFAPGLWPQHF.

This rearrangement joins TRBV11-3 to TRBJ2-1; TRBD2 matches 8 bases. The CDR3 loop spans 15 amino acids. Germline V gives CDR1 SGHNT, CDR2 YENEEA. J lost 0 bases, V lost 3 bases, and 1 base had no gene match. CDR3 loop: CASSLGTSSYNEQFF. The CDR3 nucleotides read TGTGCCAGCAGCTTGGGGACTAGCTCCTACAATGAGCAGTTCTTC. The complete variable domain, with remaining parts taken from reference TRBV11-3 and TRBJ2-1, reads EAGVVQSPRYKIIEKKQPVAFWCNPISGHNTLYWYLQNLGQGPELLIRYENEEAVDDSQLPKDRFSAERLKGVDSTLKIQPAELGDSAVYLCASSLGTSSYNEQFFGPGTRLTVL.

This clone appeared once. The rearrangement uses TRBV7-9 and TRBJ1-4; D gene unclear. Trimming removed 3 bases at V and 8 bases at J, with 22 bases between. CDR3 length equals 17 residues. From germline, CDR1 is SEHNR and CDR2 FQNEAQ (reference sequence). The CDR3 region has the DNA TGTGCCAGCAGCTTGGCCGCCAACCCCTCAACTAGGGAAAAACTGTTTTTT. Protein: CASSLAANPSTREKLFF.

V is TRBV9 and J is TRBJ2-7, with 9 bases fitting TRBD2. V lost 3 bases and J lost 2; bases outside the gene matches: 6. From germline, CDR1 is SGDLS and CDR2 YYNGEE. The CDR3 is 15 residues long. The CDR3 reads CASSDQTSGPYEQYF. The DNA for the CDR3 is TGTGCCAGCAGCGACCAGACTAGCGGACCCTACGAGCAGTACTTC.

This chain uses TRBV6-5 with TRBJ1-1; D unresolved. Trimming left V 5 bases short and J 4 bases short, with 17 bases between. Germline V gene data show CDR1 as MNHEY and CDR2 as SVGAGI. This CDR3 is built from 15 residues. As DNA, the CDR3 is TGTGCCAGCAGTCCCCGAGGGCTTTTGGGCACTGAAGCTTTCTTT. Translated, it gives CASSPRGLLGTEAFF.

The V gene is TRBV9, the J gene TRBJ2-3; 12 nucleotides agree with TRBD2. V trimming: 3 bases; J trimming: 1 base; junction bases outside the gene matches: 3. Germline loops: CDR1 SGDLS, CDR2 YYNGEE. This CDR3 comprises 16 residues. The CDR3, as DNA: TGTGCCAGCAGCGCCCGGACTAGCGGGGGCACAGATACGCAGTATTTT. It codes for CASSARTSGGTDTQYF.

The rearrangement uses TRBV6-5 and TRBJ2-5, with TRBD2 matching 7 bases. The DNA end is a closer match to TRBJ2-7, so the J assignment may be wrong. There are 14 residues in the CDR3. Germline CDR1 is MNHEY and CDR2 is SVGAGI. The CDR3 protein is CASSYGRGNYEQYF. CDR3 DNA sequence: TGTGCCAGCAGTTATGGGAGGGGTAACTACGAGCAGTACTTC.

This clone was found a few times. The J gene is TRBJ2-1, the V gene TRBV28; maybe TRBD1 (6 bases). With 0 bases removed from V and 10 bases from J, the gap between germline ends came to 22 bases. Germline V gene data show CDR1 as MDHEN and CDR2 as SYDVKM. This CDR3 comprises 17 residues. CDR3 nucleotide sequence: TGTGCCAGCAGTTTATGGGGGGCTGAACAACGGGCTGGCGAGCAGTTCTTC. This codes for CASSLWGAEQRAGEQFF.

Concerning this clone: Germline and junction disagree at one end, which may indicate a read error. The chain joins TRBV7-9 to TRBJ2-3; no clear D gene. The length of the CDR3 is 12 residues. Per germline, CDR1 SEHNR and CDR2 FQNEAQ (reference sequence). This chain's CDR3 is CSSSLDWHTQYF. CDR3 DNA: TGTTCCAGCAGCTTAGATTGGCATACGCAGTATTTT. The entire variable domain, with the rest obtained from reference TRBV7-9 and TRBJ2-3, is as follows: DTGVSQNPRHKITKRGQNVTFRCDPISEHNRLYWYRQTLGQGPEFLTYFQNEAQLEKSRLLSDRFSAERPKGSFSTLEIQRTEQGDSAMYLCSSSLDWHTQYFGPGTRLTVL.

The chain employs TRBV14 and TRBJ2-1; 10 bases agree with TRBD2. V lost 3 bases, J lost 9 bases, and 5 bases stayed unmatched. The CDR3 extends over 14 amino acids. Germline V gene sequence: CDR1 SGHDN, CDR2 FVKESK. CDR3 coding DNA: TGTGCCAGCAGCCAGGCGAGCGGGAGGGCTGAGCAGTTCTTC. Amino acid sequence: CASSQASGRAEQFF.